This T cell receptor beta chain was documented in a study of blood T cell repertoires in COVID-19. Study information: The United States, Italy and Spain provided the acute and convalescent COVID-19 samples. The analysed material was cDNA or gDNA that came from T cells, B-cell-depleted T cells, or PBMCs.

Trimming at V came to 4 bases and at J to 6 bases, leaving 6 bases not matched to a gene. Per germline, CDR1 KGHDR and CDR2 SFDVKD. This CDR3 is built from 16 residues. A single count supports this clone. In the authors' workflow: Reference gene primer amplification in the assay estimated nucleated cell counts. The table came from immunoSEQ multiplex PCR; TCRdb's copy has only in-frame clones and leaves some out. The V and J calls and clone size are taken from that table; D and trimming were inferred from the DNA. Among fewer than 85,000 clones listed, 70% to 85% were seen once. The sequence derives from a man in his sixties with active or convalescent COVID-19. The sequenced sample was peripheral blood. The chain links TRBV24-1 to TRBJ2-2, with TRBD1 matching over 11 bases. Here the CDR3 reads CATSDSRDRGAGELFF. In DNA form, the CDR3 reads TGTGCCACCAGTGACAGCCGGGACAGGGGGGCCGGGGAGCTGTTTTTT.